Reported below is one T cell receptor beta chain. Its antigen is undetermined. Trimming pared 5 bases from V and 1 base from J, leaving 9 bases between. Per the germline V gene, CDR1 is SNHLY and CDR2 is FYNNEI. The CDR3 contains 14 residues. This entry belongs to a study of cytomegalovirus exposure and HLA in healthy donors. Only in-frame clones appear in the TCRdb table, and some are missing; sequencing was by immunoSEQ multiplex PCR. The repertoire consists of 100,000 to 150,000 clones, with nearly 90% occurring once and the leading ten covering around 1.2%. The study, taken as a whole, reports: According to reports, the classifier identified cytomegalovirus status with high specificity and sensitivity. Associated with cytomegalovirus, according to the listing, were fewer than 200 TCR beta chains. Confirmation in vitro established that a few CMV-associated chains were specific for CMV antigens.

The chain combines TRBV2 with TRBJ1-5; no firm D call. The sample was PBMCs. The clonotype comes from a woman aged 18-35 years in good health and CMV-seronegative. In nucleotides, the CDR3 is TGTGCCAGCAGTACTATACTGAGCAATCAGCCCCAGCATTTT. Amino acid sequence: CASSTILSNQPQHF. The full variable domain, rest sourced from reference TRBV2 and TRBJ1-5, is EPEVTQTPSHQVTQMGQEVILRCVPISNHLYFYWYRQILGQKVEFLVSFYNNEISEKSEIFDDQFSVERPDGSNFTLKIRSTKLEDSAMYFCASSTILSNQPQHFGDGTRLSIL.